A selection of T cell receptor beta chains follows, all from one sample in a study of lymphopenia after photon versus proton radiotherapy. Only in-frame clones appear in the TCRdb table, and some are missing; sequencing was by immunoSEQ multiplex PCR. The sample shows tens of thousands of clones, about 86% of them seen only once. Sequencing used peripheral blood, obtained from a patient treated with proton-based radiotherapy. The receptor set was obtained from a man in his 60s with pancreatic cancer. CDR3s include the opening cysteine and the closing phenylalanine or tryptophan. The D gene is left open where the match is weak.

j_call,d_call,v_call,cdr3_aa
TRBJ2-4,.,TRBV4-1,CASSQAFYVWSGRKNIQYF
TRBJ2-7,.,TRBV2,CASSGATLFDYEQYF
TRBJ2-3,.,TRBV19,CASSIDGTRNFGQYF
TRBJ1-5,.,TRBV21-1,CASSPIEGASSNQPQHF
TRBJ2-1,.,TRBV9,CASSVGTSSYNEQFF
TRBJ1-5,.,TRBV4-3,CASSQERGGRDQPQHF
TRBJ2-3,TRBD2,TRBV11-3,CASSAGGEGDTQYF
TRBJ2-2,TRBD2,TRBV29-1,CSVARLAGPNTGELFF
TRBJ2-3,TRBD2,TRBV11-2,CASSLTRSGRTDTQYF
TRBJ1-2,TRBD1,TRBV27,CASKPLDRGIYGYTF
TRBJ2-3,TRBD2,TRBV23-1,CARGLAMDTQYF
TRBJ2-2,.,TRBV11-3,CASSSPGTTTGELFF
TRBJ2-1,TRBD2,TRBV5-5,CASSFRSHTGGPGNEQFF
TRBJ2-7,TRBD2,TRBV19,CASSLLPAGGGKEQYF
TRBJ1-2,.,TRBV6-5,CASSLGHNYGYTF
TRBJ1-1,.,TRBV5-6,CASSLAEYTEAFF
TRBJ1-5,TRBD1,TRBV6-5,CASRIQGTGNQPQHF
TRBJ2-2,.,TRBV28,CASSLYSPGELFF
TRBJ2-3,.,TRBV15,CATSRDGQGRADTQYF
TRBJ2-3,TRBD1,TRBV6-6,CASRSRGRTDTQYF
TRBJ2-5,TRBD1,TRBV5-4,CASSLPGTAQETQYF
TRBJ2-7,.,TRBV28,CASSPGLPTPDF
TRBJ2-5,TRBD2,TRBV7-2,CASSPGLGRHQETQYF
TRBJ1-1,.,TRBV7-7,CASSLDSSEAFF
TRBJ1-5,.,TRBV6-1,CASRRPGGQPQHF
TRBJ2-2,TRBD2,TRBV7-9,CASSLYVGAGTGELFF
TRBJ2-1,.,TRBV10-2,CASRESSYNEQFF